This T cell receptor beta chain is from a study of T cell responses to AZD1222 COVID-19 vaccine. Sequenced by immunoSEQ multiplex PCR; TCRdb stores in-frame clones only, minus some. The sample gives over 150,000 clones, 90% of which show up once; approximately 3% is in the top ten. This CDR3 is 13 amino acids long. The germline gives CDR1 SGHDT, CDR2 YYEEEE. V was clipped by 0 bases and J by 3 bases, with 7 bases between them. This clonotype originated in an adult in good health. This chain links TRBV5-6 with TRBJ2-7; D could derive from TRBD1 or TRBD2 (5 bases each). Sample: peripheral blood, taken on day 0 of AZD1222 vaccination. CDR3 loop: CASSLGGIYEQYF. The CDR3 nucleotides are TGTGCCAGCAGCTTGGGGGGGATCTACGAGCAGTACTTC.